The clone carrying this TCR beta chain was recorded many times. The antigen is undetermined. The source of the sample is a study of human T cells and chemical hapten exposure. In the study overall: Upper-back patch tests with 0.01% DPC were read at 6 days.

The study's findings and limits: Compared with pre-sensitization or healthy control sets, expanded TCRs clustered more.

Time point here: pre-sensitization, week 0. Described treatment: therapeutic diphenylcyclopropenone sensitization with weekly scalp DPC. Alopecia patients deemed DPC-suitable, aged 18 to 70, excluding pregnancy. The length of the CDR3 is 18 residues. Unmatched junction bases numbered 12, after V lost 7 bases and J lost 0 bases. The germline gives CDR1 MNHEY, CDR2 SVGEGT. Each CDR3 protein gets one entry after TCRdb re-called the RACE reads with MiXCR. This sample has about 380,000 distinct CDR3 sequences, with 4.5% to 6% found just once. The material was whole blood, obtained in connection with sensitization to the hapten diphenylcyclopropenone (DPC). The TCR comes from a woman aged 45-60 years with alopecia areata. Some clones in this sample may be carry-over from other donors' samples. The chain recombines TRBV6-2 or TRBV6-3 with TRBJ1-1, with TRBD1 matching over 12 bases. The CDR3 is CASKNSGGTGGLNTEAFF. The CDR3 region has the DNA TGTGCCAGCAAAAATAGTGGCGGGACAGGGGGCCTGAACACTGAAGCTTTCTTT.